This T cell receptor (beta chain) was retrieved from a study of shared clonotypes between healthy human individuals. The repertoire was sequenced with immunoSEQ multiplex PCR; TCRdb's copy has only in-frame clones and lacks some. The table records about 2.4 million clones, around 94% of them present only once. Partitioning of CD4+ cells yielded a CD45RA+ naive subset and a CD45RA-negative memory subset. Germline CDR1 reads MGHRA; CDR2 reads YSYEKL. V lost 0 bases to trimming and J lost 3 bases, with 14 bases between them. CDR3 length equals 17 residues. This chain uses TRBV4-1 with TRBJ2-2; no definite D call. The specimen was naive CD4+ T cells sorted from blood. The sample's subset: CD45RA+ positively selected. The clonotype originates from a man in his late teens or twenties in good health. The CDR3 region has the DNA TGCGCCAGCAGCCAAGATCTGCGGAGAAGGGACACCGGGGAGCTGTTTTTT. This translates into CASSQDLRRRDTGELFF.